This paragraph reports one T cell receptor beta chain. Its antigen is still unknown. This sample was included in a study of T cell repertoires in cytomegalovirus infection. The wider study: Both a matching HLA type and CMV infection were indicated by public TCR beta signatures.

Findings and caveats of the study: Ex vivo responses were dominated by HLA-C-restricted CMV-specific TCR beta clonotypes. Individuals carrying CMV plus the relevant HLA were identified by cumulative frequency of public TCR beta families.

Using its own MiXCR run on the reads, TCRdb lists one record per CDR3 protein. The data show roughly 500,000 distinct CDR3 sequences, 15% to 20% seen once. Trimming shortened V by 6 bases and J by 2 bases, and 8 bases separated the two germline ends. Germline V gene sequence: CDR1 LNHDA, CDR2 SQIVND (reference sequence). The CDR3 has 14 residues. The chain links TRBV19 to TRBJ1-6, with D maybe TRBD1 (6 bases). Material for sequencing was CD8+ T cells from PBMCs. This TCR came from a human donor in good health (CMV status not recorded). Some clones in this sample may be carry-over from other donors' samples. This CDR3 is CASRGDTYNSPLHF. CDR3 coding DNA: TGTGCCAGTAGGGGGGACACCTATAATTCACCCCTCCACTTT.